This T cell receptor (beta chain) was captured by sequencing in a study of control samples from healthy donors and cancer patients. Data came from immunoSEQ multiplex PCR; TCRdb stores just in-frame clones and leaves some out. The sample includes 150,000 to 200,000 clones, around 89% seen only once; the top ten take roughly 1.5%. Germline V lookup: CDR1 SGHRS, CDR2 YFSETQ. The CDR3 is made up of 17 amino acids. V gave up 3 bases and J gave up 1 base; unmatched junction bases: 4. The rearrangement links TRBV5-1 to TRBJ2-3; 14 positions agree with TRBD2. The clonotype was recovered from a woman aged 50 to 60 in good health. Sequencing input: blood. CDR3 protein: CASSYGTSGGRTDTQYF. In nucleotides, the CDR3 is TGCGCCAGCAGCTACGGGACTAGCGGGGGACGCACAGATACGCAGTATTTT.